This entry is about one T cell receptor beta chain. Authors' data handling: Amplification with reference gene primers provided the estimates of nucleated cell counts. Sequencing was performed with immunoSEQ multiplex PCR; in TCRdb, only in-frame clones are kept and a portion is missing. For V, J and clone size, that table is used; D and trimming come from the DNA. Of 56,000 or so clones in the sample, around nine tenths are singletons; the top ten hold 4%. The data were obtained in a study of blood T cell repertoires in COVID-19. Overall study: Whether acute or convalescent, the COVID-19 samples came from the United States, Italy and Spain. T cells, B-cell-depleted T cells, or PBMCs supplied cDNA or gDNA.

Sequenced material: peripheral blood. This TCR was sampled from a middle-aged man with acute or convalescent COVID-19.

For the CDR3, the DNA is TGTGCCAGCAGCTTGGCAGGGACTAGCGGCACAGATACGCAGTATTTT. This codes for CASSLAGTSGTDTQYF. The rearrangement joins TRBV5-8 to TRBJ2-3, with 10 positions matching TRBD2. The CDR3 is 16 residues long. V gave up 0 bases and J gave up 1 base; unmatched junction bases: 2. Germline CDR1 and CDR2: SGHTS and YDEGEE.